This T cell receptor beta chain was observed in a study of siplizumab effects on memory and regulatory T cells. The CDR3 spans 18 residues. The germline CDR1 and CDR2 sequences are SGHRS and YFSETQ. With 4 bases clipped from V and 5 bases from J, the junction kept 20 bases outside the gene matches. Each sample yielded around 9.4 x 10^4 assayed TCR templates. Using immunoSEQ multiplex PCR, the repertoire was profiled, and TCRdb retains in-frame clones only, with some absent. Of some 87,000 clones in the sample, approximately 90% are singletons; the top ten hold roughly 15%. V and J are TRBV5-1 and TRBJ1-2; 7 nucleotides agree with TRBD1. The sequencing sample was made of CD4+ T cells sorted from blood. This TCR came from a human donor in good health. The CDR3 reads CASSPSTGWGIADYGYTF. The CDR3 DNA sequence: TGCGCCAGCAGCCCCTCGACAGGGTGGGGGATTGCCGATTATGGCTACACCTTC.